A selection of T cell receptor beta chains follows, all from one sample in a study of cytomegalovirus exposure and HLA in healthy donors. Assay used: immunoSEQ multiplex PCR; TCRdb lists only in-frame clones, some missing. The sample shows approximately 78,000 clones, 65% to 80% of them seen only once. Sequencing input: PBMCs. The receptors were gathered from a man between 35 and 55 years old in good health and CMV-seropositive. Each CDR3 is given with its conserved first and last residue. The order of the fields is V gene, J gene, clone size, CDR3 protein. Clone size, where shown, is once, few, many, or a class for clones that have expanded.

TRBV5-6	TRBJ1-1	few	CASSSGGRGVTEAFF
TRBV6-6	TRBJ1-1	.	CASRVKQGWTEAFF
TRBV6-5	TRBJ2-5	.	CASSYLDRETQYF
TRBV7-2	TRBJ1-1	once	CASSLAGPGNTEAFF
TRBV9	TRBJ2-7	.	CASSINSGTNYEQYF
TRBV7-8	TRBJ2-7	few	CASSLLGQAAEQYF
TRBV7-8	TRBJ2-7	.	CASSPRGAGSNADEQYF
TRBV6-1	TRBJ2-1	.	CASSDWDSFLPYNEQFF
TRBV5-5	TRBJ2-7	.	CASSHSDYEQYF
TRBV30	TRBJ1-3	few	CASDRVGRNTIYF
TRBV5-1	TRBJ2-2	few	CASSSTGRELFF
TRBV7-8	TRBJ1-2	.	CASSPPGQGYGYTF
TRBV6-5	TRBJ2-1	.	CASSRRDRGNEQFF
TRBV21-1	TRBJ1-5	.	CASRRTASGGNQPQHF
TRBV4-1	TRBJ2-1	.	CASSQGAGGYNEQFF
TRBV9	TRBJ1-2	.	CASSDQGWGYTF
TRBV7-9	TRBJ2-7	.	CASSLEETGNFYEQYF
TRBV4-1	TRBJ1-5	few	CASSQDLTQPQHF
TRBV18	TRBJ1-6	.	CASSGSVGDSPLHF
TRBV7-2	TRBJ2-5	once	CASSLARGQPLPNQETQYF
TRBV7-2	TRBJ2-5	.	CASSLPGLAEETQYF
TRBV6-5	TRBJ1-1	.	CASKSNTEAFF
TRBV28	TRBJ2-7	.	CASSPGPGQDNYEQYF
TRBV2	TRBJ1-1	.	CASRGLWNTEAFF
TRBV28	TRBJ1-6	.	CASSPSQGRGSPLHF
TRBV2	TRBJ2-4	.	CASTADNNIQYF
TRBV21-1	TRBJ2-7	.	CASSMVWGVSSGNSYEQYF
TRBV28	TRBJ2-7	.	CASSWGRGHEQYF
TRBV9	TRBJ2-1	few	CASSVESGGANEQFF
TRBV5-6	TRBJ2-3	.	CASSLPGTGVGTQYF
TRBV19	TRBJ2-3	.	CASSKPSTGNTQYF
TRBV21-1	TRBJ1-1	.	CASSKGGQGAPNTEAFF
TRBV7-2	TRBJ1-6	.	CASRKDRGNNSPLHF
TRBV6-1	TRBJ1-1	few	CASSKTGDTEAFF
TRBV7-9	TRBJ2-2	.	CASSLATSIVGELFF
TRBV29-1	TRBJ2-7	once	CSVEHGYEQYF
TRBV5-1	TRBJ2-2	.	CASSPGTGAGELFF
TRBV28	TRBJ2-7	.	CASSLYGAGSYEQYF
TRBV5-1	TRBJ1-1	.	CASSLTVMNTEAFF
TRBV7-2	TRBJ1-4	few	CASSLGPPGTNEKLFF
TRBV2	TRBJ2-4	.	CASSSEGNIQYF
TRBV27	TRBJ1-1	.	CASRPTGVVTEAFF
TRBV7-6	TRBJ2-2	once	CASSGGWNTEELFF
TRBV7-9	TRBJ1-2	.	CASSQRAGKVEGYTF
TRBV7-8	TRBJ2-7	.	CASSSQVRPYEQYF
TRBV7-8	TRBJ2-2	.	CASSVRQDTGELFF
TRBV12-5	TRBJ2-1	once	CASGSQESYNEQFF
TRBV4-2	TRBJ1-6	.	CASSQDPGISNSPLHF
TRBV18	TRBJ1-6	.	CASSPGQGYSPLHF
TRBV15	TRBJ2-1	.	CATSSRRTSGGISYNEQFF
TRBV15	TRBJ1-1	few	CATSRVRDTEAFF
TRBV5-4	TRBJ2-7	few	CASSEGTPYEQYF
TRBV19	TRBJ2-6	.	CASHPSGSGANVLTF
TRBV4-1	TRBJ2-7	.	CASSPGSGGGYEQYF
TRBV4-2	TRBJ2-3	.	CASSQELAGSTDTQYF
TRBV2	TRBJ1-5	few	CASSVGGSNQPQHF
TRBV7-3	TRBJ1-1	.	CASSQGGGTEAFF
TRBV4-3	TRBJ1-2	.	CASSQGDTLNYGYTF